One sample yielded the 25 T cell receptor beta chains listed below, sequenced in a study of shared clonotypes between healthy human individuals. Generated by immunoSEQ multiplex PCR, the TCRdb table keeps only in-frame clones and is missing some. The table shows approximately 1.4 million clones, with roughly 98% occurring only once. The sample consisted of naive CD4+ T cells sorted from blood. Regarding subset: CD45RA+ positively selected. The origin of the receptors is a man aged 30 to 39 in good health.

The chain couples TRBV11-2 to TRBJ2-1; D unclear. Deletions cut 5 bases from V and 0 bases from J, with 11 bases between. The CDR3 contains 15 residues. Germline V CDR1 and CDR2: SGHAT, FQNNGV. The CDR3 region is CASSPRADSYNEQFF. CDR3 DNA sequence: TGTGCCAGCAGCCCAAGGGCGGACTCCTACAATGAGCAGTTCTTC. Full variable domain (remainder filled in from reference TRBV11-2 and TRBJ2-1): EAGVAQSPRYKIIEKRQSVAFWCNPISGHATLYWYQQILGQGPKLLIQFQNNGVVDDSQLPKDRFSAERLKGVDSTLKIQPAKLEDSAVYLCASSPRADSYNEQFFGPGTRLTVL.

V and J are TRBV5-1 and TRBJ2-3; 9 bases map to TRBD2. The CDR3 spans 16 residues. Germline assignment: CDR1 SGHRS and CDR2 YFSETQ. The junction had 9 bases not matched to a gene; V was cut back by 0 bases and J by 7 bases. The CDR3, as DNA: TGCGCCAGCAGCTTGGACCTAGCGGGAAGGGGTTATACGCAGTATTTT. Amino acids: CASSLDLAGRGYTQYF.

This chain connects TRBV5-1 to TRBJ1-5, with D possibly TRBD1 on 5 matching bases. The germline CDR1 and CDR2 sequences are SGHRS and YFSETQ. The CDR3 spans 16 residues. The germline V and J ends were trimmed by 4 bases and 5 bases, with 19 bases remaining between them. As DNA, the CDR3 is TGCGCCAGCAGCCCCCTCGGGGGAGCTAGTCATCAGCCCCAGCATTTT. Protein sequence: CASSPLGGASHQPQHF.

The chain uses TRBV27 and TRBJ2-2; no clear D gene. Between the trimmed V and J ends, which lost 5 bases and 4 bases, there was a span of 11 bases. Germline lookup yields CDR1 MNHEY and CDR2 SMNVEV (reference sequence). The CDR3 consists of 14 residues. CDR3 bases: TGTGCCAGCAGTAAACGAAAGACCACCGGGGAGCTGTTTTTT. Protein: CASSKRKTTGELFF.

On this clone itself: Germline and junction disagree at one end, which may indicate a read error. V is TRBV18 and J is TRBJ2-1, with TRBD2 matching 7 bases. The V gene's germline CDR1 is KGHSH and CDR2 LQKENI. This CDR3 region has 11 residues. The CDR3 DNA is TGTGCCAGCTCACCCAGGGAGGGAACGGTCTTC. Translating it yields CASSPREGTVF.

The genes are TRBV28 and TRBJ2-6, with D maybe TRBD2 (6 bases). The V end was cut by 7 bases, the J end by 0 bases, with 10 bases between. The CDR3 extends over 15 amino acids. Germline CDR1 and CDR2: MDHEN and SYDVKM. The DNA of the CDR3 is TGTGCCAGCACACACGGGGGCTCTGGGGCCAACGTCCTGACTTTC. It specifies CASTHGGSGANVLTF.

V is TRBV7-9 and J is TRBJ2-5; D is unclear. V was pared by 3 bases and J by 0 bases, with 8 bases between. This CDR3 comprises 14 residues. Germline CDR1 and CDR2: SEHNR and FQNEAQ (reference sequence). The CDR3 region is CASSLHEYQETQYF. Here the CDR3 DNA reads TGTGCCAGCAGCTTGCATGAGTACCAAGAGACCCAGTACTTC.

A single count supports this clone. This sequence joins TRBV5-4 and TRBJ2-5, with 7 bases matching TRBD2. In germline, CDR1 is SGHNT, CDR2 YYREEE (reference sequence). The ends lost 1 base at V and 4 bases at J; junction bases unmatched: 1. The CDR3 covers 13 residues. CDR3 amino acids: CASSLWGGETQYF. In nucleotides, the CDR3 is TGTGCCAGCAGCTTGTGGGGGGGAGAGACCCAGTACTTC. The full variable domain, its missing parts supplied by reference TRBV5-4 and TRBJ2-5, is ETGVTQSPTHLIKTRGQQVTLRCSSQSGHNTVSWYQQALGQGPQFIFQYYREEENGRGNFPPRFSGLQFPNYSSELNVNALELDDSALYLCASSLWGGETQYFGPGTRLLVL.

The gene calls are TRBV15 and TRBJ1-1; D is ambiguous. CDR1 is LNHNV and CDR2 is YYDKDF in the germline V gene (reference sequence). V dropped 5 bases and J dropped 3 bases, with 10 bases sitting between them. This CDR3 has 13 amino acids. The CDR3 coding sequence is TGTGCCACCAGCGGCTACGGTTACACTGAAGCTTTCTTT. Residues: CATSGYGYTEAFF.

V is TRBV11-2 and J is TRBJ2-7; TRBD2 agrees at 8 bases. The germline gives CDR1 SGHAT, CDR2 FQNNGV. CDR3 length: 15 residues. The ends lost 5 bases at V and 5 bases at J; junction bases unmatched: 11. CDR3 in DNA: TGTGCCAGCAGCCCTAGACTAGGGCGGGGGGACGAGCAGTACTTC. Its translation is CASSPRLGRGDEQYF.

This chain connects TRBV5-1 to TRBJ2-5; D gene unclear. V lost 0 bases and J lost 7, with 10 bases in between. Germline V gives CDR1 SGHRS, CDR2 YFSETQ. This CDR3 contains 13 residues. CDR3 coding DNA: TGCGCCAGCAGCTTGGATGTGGGGTCGACCCAGTACTTC. It is translated as CASSLDVGSTQYF.

The chain has TRBV7-2 and TRBJ2-6; 8 bases agree with TRBD2. V trimming: 1 base; J trimming: 0 bases; junction bases outside the gene matches: 8. CDR3 length equals 19 residues. Germline V gene lookup returns CDR1 SGHTA and CDR2 FQGNSA. CDR3 DNA: TGTGCCAGCAGCTTAGAGAGTGGAGCGGGAGCCTCTGGGGCCAACGTCCTGACTTTC. Protein: CASSLESGAGASGANVLTF. The full variable domain, its missing parts supplied by reference TRBV7-2 and TRBJ2-6, is GAGVSQSPSNKVTEKGKDVELRCDPISGHTALYWYRQSLGQGLEFLIYFQGNSAPDKSGLPSDRFSAERTGGSVSTLTIQRTQQEDSAVYLCASSLESGAGASGANVLTFGAGSRLTVL.

The chain carries TRBV5-1 and TRBJ2-7, with TRBD2 identical over 16 bases. CDR1 and CDR2 from the germline V gene are SGHRS and YFSETQ. The CDR3 sequence is 16 residues long. Trimming removed 4 bases from V and 7 bases from J; junction bases left unmatched: 8. In nucleotides, the CDR3 is TGCGCCAGCAGCCCGGGACTAGCGGGAGGGACAGGAGAGCAGTACTTC. As protein: CASSPGLAGGTGEQYF. Filled out from reference TRBV5-1 and TRBJ2-7, the complete variable domain reads KAGVTQTPRYLIKTRGQQVTLSCSPISGHRSVSWYQQTPGQGLQFLFEYFSETQRNKGNFPGRFSGRQFSNSRSEMNVSTLELGDSALYLCASSPGLAGGTGEQYFGPGTRLTVT.

This clone appeared once. The chain carries TRBV5-1 and TRBJ2-5; TRBD2 matches 11 bases. Germline CDR1 reads SGHRS; CDR2 reads YFSETQ. This CDR3 contains 17 residues. The trim removed 3 bases at V and 1 base at J, leaving 8 bases unmatched. This CDR3 is CASSWGGLAAGQETQYF. The CDR3 bases are TGCGCCAGCAGCTGGGGGGGACTAGCGGCTGGCCAAGAGACCCAGTACTTC.

The chain employs TRBV2 and TRBJ2-3, with TRBD2 as a possible D gene (5 bases). This CDR3 contains 16 residues. Germline assignment: CDR1 SNHLY and CDR2 FYNNEI. The germline V and J ends were trimmed by 6 bases and 0 bases, with 16 bases remaining between them. The CDR3 DNA is TGTGCCAGCAGAGCCCTTGGTAGCGCTAGCACAGATACGCAGTATTTT. Its translation is CASRALGSASTDTQYF.

The J gene is TRBJ2-6, the V gene TRBV14; D gene unclear. The length of the CDR3 is 12 residues. Between the trimmed V and J ends, which lost 3 bases and 9 bases, there was a span of 6 bases. Germline V CDR1 and CDR2: SGHDN, FVKESK. The CDR3 DNA sequence: TGTGCCAGCAGCCAGGGGATCAACGTCCTGACTTTC. Amino acid sequence: CASSQGINVLTF.

In DNA form, the CDR3 reads TGTGCCAGCAGCTTAACCGGGAGCCCCACCGGGGAGCTGTTTTTT. Amino acid sequence: CASSLTGSPTGELFF. The chain has TRBV7-3 and TRBJ2-2; tentative D call: TRBD2 (6 bases). The CDR3 covers 15 residues. Germline V lookup: CDR1 SGHTA, CDR2 FQGTGA. Trimming shortened V by 0 bases and J by 4 bases, and 9 bases separated the two germline ends.

The gene calls are TRBV6-6 and TRBJ2-5; D may be TRBD2 (7 bases). The CDR3 is 14 amino acids. V was clipped by 7 bases and J by 5 bases, with 17 bases between them. Germline values: CDR1 MNHNY, CDR2 SVGAGI (reference sequence). CDR3 coding DNA: TGTGCCAGCAACCGAGGGGGGGCTTGGGAGACCCAGTACTTC. Its protein product is CASNRGGAWETQYF.

The V gene is TRBV11-3, the J gene TRBJ2-7; D ambiguous. Germline V gene sequence: CDR1 SGHNT, CDR2 YENEEA. This CDR3 comprises 18 residues. The V end was cut by 5 bases, the J end by 2 bases, with 25 bases between. The CDR3 protein is CASSLLRGLPSRTYEQYF. DNA of the CDR3: TGTGCCAGCAGCCTCTTACGTGGGCTCCCGTCGCGTACCTACGAGCAGTACTTC.

This clone was seen more than once but under ten times. The chain is built from TRBV25-1 and TRBJ1-2, with D hard to call. V was clipped by 7 bases and J by 7 bases, with 16 bases between them. This CDR3 is 13 amino acids long. Germline-derived CDR1 and CDR2 are MGHDK and SYGVNS. The CDR3: CASTPTPPGGYTF. The DNA for the CDR3 is TGTGCCAGCACCCCAACTCCCCCAGGTGGCTACACCTTC.

The chain recombines TRBV18 with TRBJ1-3; TRBD1 matches at 10 bases. The CDR3 sequence is 16 residues long. V shed 3 bases, J shed 8 bases, and the junction held 10 bases outside the gene matches. In germline, CDR1 is KGHSH, CDR2 LQKENI. The CDR3 nucleotides read TGTGCCAGCTCACCCACAGCGACAGGGGGCATCGACACCATATATTTT. Translating gives CASSPTATGGIDTIYF.

This chain connects TRBV9 to TRBJ2-3; 8 positions match TRBD2. CDR1 SGDLS and CDR2 YYNGEE come from the germline V gene. Trimming removed 2 bases from V and 2 bases from J; junction bases left unmatched: 7. CDR3 length: 16 residues. The CDR3 sequence: CASSVTGGRITDTQYF. For the CDR3, the DNA is TGTGCCAGCAGCGTGACCGGCGGGAGGATCACAGATACGCAGTATTTT.

This clone has only one observation. J is TRBJ2-1 and V is TRBV4-2, with 8 bases that match TRBD1. V lost 0 bases, J lost 4 bases, and 2 bases stayed unmatched. The V gene's germline CDR1 is LGHNA and CDR2 YNFKEQ. CDR3 length: 15 residues. The CDR3 coding sequence is TGTGCCAGCAGCCAAGACCAGGGGGCTTACAATGAGCAGTTCTTC. It specifies CASSQDQGAYNEQFF.

The chain is built from TRBV5-1 and TRBJ2-5; D is perhaps TRBD1 or TRBD2 (6 bases each). Looked up from germline, CDR1 is SGHRS and CDR2 is YFSETQ. V was pared by 4 bases and J by 5 bases, with 15 bases between. The CDR3 loop spans 14 amino acids. CDR3 coding DNA: TGCGCCAGCAGCCCCCCAGGGGACTGGGAGACCCAGTACTTC. Encoded protein: CASSPPGDWETQYF.

This clone was recorded only once. The chain joins TRBV18 to TRBJ2-7, with D possibly being TRBD1 (5 bases). V lost 3 bases and J 4 bases, leaving 22 bases between the germline ends. The CDR3 runs to 17 residues. Germline V gene data show CDR1 as KGHSH and CDR2 as LQKENI. For the CDR3, the DNA is TGTGCCAGCTCACCGAGTCAGGGATTCGGACCATCTTACGAGCAGTACTTC. Its translation: CASSPSQGFGPSYEQYF.